Below, 14 T cell receptor beta chains from the same sample are listed, as sequenced in a study of identifying expanded T cells in peripheral blood. Using immunoSEQ multiplex PCR, the repertoire was profiled, and TCRdb retains in-frame clones only, with some absent. There are around 120,000 clones in the sample; about 80% occur only once, and more than 2.5% lies in the top ten. The sequencing input was blood. Receptor source: a person aged 18 to 75 in good health.

This clone was observed once. This chain uses TRBV2 with TRBJ1-4, with D unresolved. CDR3 length equals 14 residues. With 7 bases removed from V and 3 bases from J, the gap between germline ends came to 12 bases. The V gene's germline CDR1 is SNHLY and CDR2 FYNNEI. The CDR3 is CASMKPASNEKLFF. CDR3 DNA: TGTGCCAGCATGAAACCGGCATCTAATGAAAAACTGTTTTTT.

The CDR3 here is CASRRDRVPIYGYTF. CDR3 DNA: TGTGCCAGCAGGAGGGACAGGGTTCCGATCTATGGCTACACCTTC. The chain joins TRBV6-5 to TRBJ1-2; 9 nucleotides match TRBD1. The ends lost 6 bases at V and 4 bases at J; junction bases unmatched: 9. The germline CDR1 and CDR2 sequences are MNHEY and SVGAGI. The CDR3 length is 15 residues.

The V and J genes are TRBV19 and TRBJ2-7, with 10 nucleotides matching TRBD1. Germline V gene sequence: CDR1 LNHDA, CDR2 SQIVND (reference sequence). This CDR3 has 18 amino acids. V gave up 4 bases and J gave up 6 bases; unmatched junction bases: 18. CDR3 amino acids: CASSSVGRIGQGGVEQYF. The CDR3 DNA is TGTGCCAGTAGTAGTGTCGGCCGTATCGGACAGGGGGGCGTCGAGCAGTACTTC.

This CDR3 is CASSILVRGNSGNTIYF. The DNA of the CDR3 is TGTGCCAGTAGTATATTGGTCAGGGGCAACTCTGGAAACACCATATATTTT. This chain links TRBV19 with TRBJ1-3; tentatively, D is TRBD1 (6 bases). The CDR3 loop spans 17 amino acids. Germline lookup yields CDR1 LNHDA and CDR2 SQIVND (reference sequence). V gave up 2 bases and J gave up 0 bases, with 14 bases separating them.

This sequence joins TRBV5-1 and TRBJ2-3, with D possibly TRBD1 on 6 matching bases. The length of the CDR3 is 14 residues. Germline assignment: CDR1 SGHRS and CDR2 YFSETQ. Trimming pared 1 base from V and 6 bases from J, leaving 12 bases between. CDR3 protein: CASSLMGATDTQYF. DNA of the CDR3: TGCGCCAGCAGCTTGATGGGGGCGACGGATACGCAGTATTTT.

The chain links TRBV7-9 to TRBJ2-7; D might be TRBD2 (6 bases). CDR3 size: 14 residues. CDR1 is SEHNR, CDR2 FQNEAQ, per germline (reference sequence). Trimming left V 6 bases short and J 5 bases short, with 17 bases between. CDR3 DNA sequence: TGTGCCAGCAGTTCGGGACTGCTTTCGGACGAGCAGTACTTC. As protein: CASSSGLLSDEQYF.

The J gene is TRBJ2-3, the V gene TRBV5-4, with TRBD2 matching 10 bases. Germline CDR1 SGHNT, CDR2 YYREEE (reference sequence). V was pared by 4 bases and J by 2 bases, with 10 bases of the junction left unmatched. The CDR3 consists of 17 residues. The CDR3 is CASSPPGSGGLTDTQYF. The DNA of the CDR3 is TGTGCCAGCAGCCCACCGGGTAGCGGGGGGCTCACAGATACGCAGTATTTT.

The chain carries TRBV7-8 and TRBJ1-1; 9 bases map to TRBD1. J lost 10 bases, V lost 1 base, and 10 bases had no gene match. Germline CDR1 SGHVS, CDR2 FQNEAQ. This CDR3 comprises 15 residues. The DNA of the CDR3 is TGTGCCAGCAGCTTAGTCGGGACAGGGTGGACCAGAGCTTTCTTT. Its protein is CASSLVGTGWTRAFF.

Only one count was recorded for this clone. V and J are TRBV29-1 and TRBJ2-2; maybe TRBD1 (6 bases). The CDR3 spans 14 residues. Germline values: CDR1 SQVTM, CDR2 ANQGSEA. V gave up 5 bases and J gave up 0 bases, with 10 bases separating them. This CDR3 is CSVSEGANTGELFF. CDR3 DNA: TGCAGCGTTAGTGAGGGGGCGAACACCGGGGAGCTGTTTTTT.

The chain carries TRBV18 and TRBJ1-2; 8 nucleotides line up with TRBD1. The CDR3 has 17 amino acids. V lost 4 bases, J lost 0 bases, and 10 bases stayed unmatched. Germline V gene data show CDR1 as KGHSH and CDR2 as LQKENI. The CDR3: CASSHARTGRTNYGYTF. Here the CDR3 DNA reads TGTGCCAGCTCACATGCCCGGACAGGGAGGACTAACTATGGCTACACCTTC.

The V call is TRBV6-5, the J call TRBJ1-6; 10 nucleotides match TRBD1. Germline trimming cut 1 base from V and 7 bases from J; bases unmatched to any gene: 1. This CDR3 region has 15 residues. CDR1 and CDR2 (germline): MNHEY, SVGAGI. The CDR3 DNA sequence: TGTGCCAGCAGTTACTTGGACAGGGGGAATTCACCCCTCCACTTT. As protein: CASSYLDRGNSPLHF.

V and J are TRBV18 and TRBJ1-1, with 7 bases aligning to TRBD1. The CDR3 is made up of 14 amino acids. Germline V gives CDR1 KGHSH, CDR2 LQKENI. V lost 3 bases and J lost 5; bases outside the gene matches: 6. The CDR3 nucleotides are TGTGCCAGCTCACCTATAACAGGGGATACTGAAGCTTTCTTT. It translates to CASSPITGDTEAFF.

This chain uses TRBV14 with TRBJ1-4; no definite D call. Trimming stripped 3 bases from V and 11 bases from J, with 13 bases between. There are 13 residues in the CDR3. CDR1 is SGHDN and CDR2 is FVKESK in the germline V gene. The CDR3 loop is CASSQISPGKLFF. In nucleotides, the CDR3 is TGTGCCAGCAGCCAGATTAGCCCGGGGAAACTGTTTTTT.

The rearrangement joins TRBV5-6 to TRBJ2-3; D gene uncertain. The CDR3 totals 16 residues. Between the trimmed V and J ends, which lost 5 bases and 1 base, there was a span of 17 bases. Germline assignment: CDR1 SGHDT and CDR2 YYEEEE. CDR3 in amino acids: CASSSSAGQGTDTQYF. The DNA of the CDR3 is TGTGCCAGCAGTTCCTCGGCCGGGCAGGGCACAGATACGCAGTATTTT.